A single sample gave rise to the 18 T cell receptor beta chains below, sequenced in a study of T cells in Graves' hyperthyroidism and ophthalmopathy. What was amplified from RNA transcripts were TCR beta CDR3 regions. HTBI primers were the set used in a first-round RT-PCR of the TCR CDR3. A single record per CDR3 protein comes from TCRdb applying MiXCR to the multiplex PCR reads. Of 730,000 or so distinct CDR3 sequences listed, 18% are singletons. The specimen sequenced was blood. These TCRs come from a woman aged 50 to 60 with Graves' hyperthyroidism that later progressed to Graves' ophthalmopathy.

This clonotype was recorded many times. This CDR3 reads CASSWDRRGVAFF. The CDR3 DNA reads TGTGCCAGCAGTTGGGACAGGCGGGGGGTAGCTTTCTTT. The chain uses TRBV27 and TRBJ1-1, with TRBD1 matching 8 bases. After removal of 4 bases from V and 10 bases from J, the junction contained 8 bases not matched to a gene. The germline CDR1 and CDR2 sequences are MNHEY and SMNVEV (reference sequence). The CDR3 runs to 13 residues.

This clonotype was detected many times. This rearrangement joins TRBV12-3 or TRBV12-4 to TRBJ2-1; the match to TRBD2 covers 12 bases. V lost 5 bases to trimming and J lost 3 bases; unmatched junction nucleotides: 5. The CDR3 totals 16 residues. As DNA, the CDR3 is TGTGCCAGCAGTCCGACACTAGCGGGGGGCTACAATGAGCAGTTCTTC. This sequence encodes CASSPTLAGGYNEQFF.

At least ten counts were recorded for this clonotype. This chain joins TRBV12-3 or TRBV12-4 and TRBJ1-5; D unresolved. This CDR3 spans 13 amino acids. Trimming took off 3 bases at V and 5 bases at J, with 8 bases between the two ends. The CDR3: CASSFVPDQPQHF. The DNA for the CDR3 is TGTGCCAGCAGTTTTGTTCCCGATCAGCCCCAGCATTTT.

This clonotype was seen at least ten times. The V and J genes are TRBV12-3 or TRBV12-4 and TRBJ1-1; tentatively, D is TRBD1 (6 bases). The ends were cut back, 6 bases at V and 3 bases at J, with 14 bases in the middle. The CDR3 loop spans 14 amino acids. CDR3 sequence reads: CASRKQGGDTEAFF. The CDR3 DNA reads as TGTGCCAGCAGAAAACAGGGCGGTGACACTGAAGCTTTCTTT.

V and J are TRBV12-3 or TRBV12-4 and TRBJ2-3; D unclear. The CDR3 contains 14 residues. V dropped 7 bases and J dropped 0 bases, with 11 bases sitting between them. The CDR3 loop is CASNPTGSTDTQYF. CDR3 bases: TGTGCCAGCAACCCGACTGGGAGCACAGATACGCAGTATTTT.

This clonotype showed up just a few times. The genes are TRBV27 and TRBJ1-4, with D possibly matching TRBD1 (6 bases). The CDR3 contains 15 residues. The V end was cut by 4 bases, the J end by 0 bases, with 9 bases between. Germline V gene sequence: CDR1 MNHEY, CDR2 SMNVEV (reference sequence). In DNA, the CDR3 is TGTGCCAGCAGTTATCGGACAGCAACTAATGAAAAACTGTTTTTT. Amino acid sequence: CASSYRTATNEKLFF.

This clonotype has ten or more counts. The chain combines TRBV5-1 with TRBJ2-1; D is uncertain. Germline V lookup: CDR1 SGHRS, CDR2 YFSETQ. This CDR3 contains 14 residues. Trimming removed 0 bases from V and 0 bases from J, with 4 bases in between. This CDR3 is CASSLDYSYNEQFF. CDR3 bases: TGCGCCAGCAGCTTGGACTACTCCTACAATGAGCAGTTCTTC.

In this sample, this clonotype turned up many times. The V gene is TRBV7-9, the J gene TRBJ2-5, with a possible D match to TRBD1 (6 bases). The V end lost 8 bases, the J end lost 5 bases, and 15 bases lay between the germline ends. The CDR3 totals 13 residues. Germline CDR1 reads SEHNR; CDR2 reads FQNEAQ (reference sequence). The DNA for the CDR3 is TGTGCCAGCCGCGTAGGGGGTCTGGAGACCCAGTACTTC. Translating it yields CASRVGGLETQYF.

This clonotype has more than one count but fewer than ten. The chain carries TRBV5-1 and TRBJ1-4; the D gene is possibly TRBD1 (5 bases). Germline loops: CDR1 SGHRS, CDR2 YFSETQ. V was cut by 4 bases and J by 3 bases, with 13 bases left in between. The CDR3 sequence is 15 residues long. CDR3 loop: CASSPDSYANEKLFF. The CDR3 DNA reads TGCGCCAGCAGCCCTGACAGCTATGCTAATGAAAAACTGTTTTTT.

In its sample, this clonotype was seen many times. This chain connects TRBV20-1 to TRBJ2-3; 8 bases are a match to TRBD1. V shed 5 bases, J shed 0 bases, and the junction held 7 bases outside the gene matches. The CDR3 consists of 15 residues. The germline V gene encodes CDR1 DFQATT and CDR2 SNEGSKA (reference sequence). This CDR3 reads CSAPHQGASTDTQYF. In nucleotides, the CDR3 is TGCAGTGCTCCCCACCAGGGGGCTAGCACAGATACGCAGTATTTT.

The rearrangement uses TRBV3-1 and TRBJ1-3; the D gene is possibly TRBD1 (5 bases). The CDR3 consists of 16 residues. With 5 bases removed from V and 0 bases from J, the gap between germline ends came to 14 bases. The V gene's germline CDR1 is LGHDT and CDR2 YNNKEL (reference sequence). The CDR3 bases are TGTGCCAGCAGCACCGGGACGGAGAGCTCTGGAAACACCATATATTTT. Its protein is CASSTGTESSGNTIYF.

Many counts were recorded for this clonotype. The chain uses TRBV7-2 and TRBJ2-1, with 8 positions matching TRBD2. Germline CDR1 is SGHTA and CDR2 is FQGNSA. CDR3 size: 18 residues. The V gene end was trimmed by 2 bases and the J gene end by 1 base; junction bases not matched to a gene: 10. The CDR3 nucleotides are TGTGCCAGCAGCTTATCCCCGCCGGGGGGGCCGTCCTACAATGAGCAGTTCTTC. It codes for CASSLSPPGGPSYNEQFF.

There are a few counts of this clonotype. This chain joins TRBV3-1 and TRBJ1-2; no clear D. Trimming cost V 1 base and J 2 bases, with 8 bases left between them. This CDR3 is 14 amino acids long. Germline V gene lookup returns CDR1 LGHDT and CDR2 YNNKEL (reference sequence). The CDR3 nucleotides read TGTGCCAGCAGCCAAGCTGTGGACAACTATGGCTACACCTTC. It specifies CASSQAVDNYGYTF.

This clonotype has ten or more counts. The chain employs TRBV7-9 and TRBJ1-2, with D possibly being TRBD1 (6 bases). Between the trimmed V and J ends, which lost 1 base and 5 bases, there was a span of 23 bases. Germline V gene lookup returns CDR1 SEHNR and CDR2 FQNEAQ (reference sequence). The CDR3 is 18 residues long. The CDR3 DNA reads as TGTGCCAGCAGCTTAGGGCCAGAGAGGGGGAATAGACCATATGGCTACACCTTC. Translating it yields CASSLGPERGNRPYGYTF.

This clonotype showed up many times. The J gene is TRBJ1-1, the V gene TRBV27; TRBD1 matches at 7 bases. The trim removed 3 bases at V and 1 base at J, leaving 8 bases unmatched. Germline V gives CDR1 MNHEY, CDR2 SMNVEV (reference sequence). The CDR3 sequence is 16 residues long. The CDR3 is CASSLSRDSPNTEAFF. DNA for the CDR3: TGTGCCAGCAGTTTGAGTAGGGACAGCCCGAACACTGAAGCTTTCTTT.

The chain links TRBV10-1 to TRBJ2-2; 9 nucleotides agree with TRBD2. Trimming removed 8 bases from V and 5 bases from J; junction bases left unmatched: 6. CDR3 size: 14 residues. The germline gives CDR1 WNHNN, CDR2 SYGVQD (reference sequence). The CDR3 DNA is TGCGCCAGCGGTATAGCGGGGGAGACCGGGGAGCTGTTTTTT. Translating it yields CASGIAGETGELFF.

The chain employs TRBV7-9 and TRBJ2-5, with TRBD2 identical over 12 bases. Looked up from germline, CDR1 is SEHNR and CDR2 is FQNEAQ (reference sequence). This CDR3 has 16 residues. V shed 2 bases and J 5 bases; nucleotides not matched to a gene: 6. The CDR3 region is CASSLSGTSGRETQYF. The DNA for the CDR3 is TGTGCCAGCAGCTTAAGCGGGACTAGCGGGCGGGAGACCCAGTACTTC.

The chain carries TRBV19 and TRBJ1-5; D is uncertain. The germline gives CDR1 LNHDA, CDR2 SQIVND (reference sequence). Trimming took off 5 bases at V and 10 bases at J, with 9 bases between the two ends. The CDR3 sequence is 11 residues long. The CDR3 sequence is CASSSPAPQHF. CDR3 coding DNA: TGTGCCAGTAGTTCCCCGGCACCCCAGCATTTT.